Included here is one T cell receptor (beta chain) sequence, with context. Its target is not known. The sample originates from a study of shared clonotypes between healthy human individuals. Study-level findings and limits: In contrast to clonotypes shared by all four donors, non-shared clonotypes had lower generation probabilities.

Here immunoSEQ multiplex PCR was the method, and the copy in TCRdb shows in-frame clones only, minus some. The sample holds some 790,000 clones, 72% seen once. V lost 8 bases, J lost 6 bases, and 19 bases stayed unmatched. The CDR3 extends over 18 amino acids. Germline V gene data show CDR1 as SNHLY and CDR2 as FYNNEI. The donors were all Caucasian adults (living in Nashville, Tennessee). Sequencing used memory CD4+ T cells sorted from blood. Stated subset: CD45RA-negative fraction. This chain connects TRBV2 to TRBJ2-2, with 9 positions matching TRBD1. This sequence originates from a woman between 25 and 40 years old in good health. The chain's CDR3 is CASPENRDRAHWAGELFF. The DNA for the CDR3 is TGTGCCAGCCCTGAAAACCGGGACAGGGCCCACTGGGCCGGGGAGCTGTTTTTT.